One and the same sample provided the 4 T cell receptor beta chains below, sequenced in a study of cytomegalovirus exposure and HLA in healthy donors. PCR involved 60 Vbeta and 13 Jbeta primers. TCRdb's copy holds only in-frame clones and misses some; the assay was immunoSEQ multiplex PCR. Seen here are about 170,000 clones, approximately 84% observed once, and the top ten hold 2.5%. The sequenced sample was PBMCs. The receptors derive from a man aged 25 to 40 in good health and CMV-seropositive.

This clone was seen only once. CDR3 protein: CASSQLGTSGRYEQYF. The CDR3 DNA reads as TGTGCCAGCAGCCAACTCGGGACTAGCGGGAGATACGAGCAGTACTTC. The V gene is TRBV14, the J gene TRBJ2-7, with 14 bases that match TRBD2. CDR1 SGHDN and CDR2 FVKESK come from the germline V gene. J lost 4 bases, V lost 2 bases, and 4 bases had no gene match. This CDR3 is built from 16 residues.

This sequence joins TRBV5-1 and TRBJ1-4, with TRBD1 matching 7 bases. Germline loops: CDR1 SGHRS, CDR2 YFSETQ. Losses at the gene ends were 6 bases for V and 0 bases for J; bases not matched to a gene: 2. This CDR3 contains 14 residues. CDR3 sequence reads: CASTQGATNEKLFF. The CDR3 bases are TGCGCCAGCACGCAGGGGGCAACTAATGAAAAACTGTTTTTT.

CDR3 DNA sequence: TGCGCCAGCAGCCCTATACAGGGGGGTAAGACCGGGGAGCTGTTTTTT. Encoded protein: CASSPIQGGKTGELFF. The J gene is TRBJ2-2, the V gene TRBV4-3, with 8 bases aligning to TRBD1. Germline V gives CDR1 LGHNA, CDR2 YSLEER. J gave up 5 bases and V 4 bases, and 9 bases lay outside the gene matches. The CDR3 runs to 16 residues.

This chain joins TRBV2 and TRBJ2-4; D unresolved. The CDR3 is 11 amino acids. V lost 5 bases, J lost 4 bases, and 3 bases lay in between. In germline, CDR1 is SNHLY, CDR2 FYNNEI. The CDR3 loop reads CASSSKNIQYF. The CDR3 coding sequence is TGTGCCAGCAGTTCGAAAAACATTCAGTACTTC.